This T cell receptor (beta chain) is drawn from a study of blood T cell repertoires in COVID-19. Study-level background: Material from acute and convalescent COVID-19 was sourced from the United States, Italy and Spain. Nucleic acid was either cDNA or gDNA, and it came from T cells, B-cell-depleted T cells, or PBMCs.

How the authors handled the data: Estimated nucleated cell counts came from reference gene primer amplification. Clones were sequenced by immunoSEQ multiplex PCR, and TCRdb holds only the in-frame ones, with some missing. V and J calls plus clone size are reproduced from that table; the DNA served to infer D and trimming. The table lists around 20,000 clones, around nine tenths of them singletons. CDR1 is MRHNA and CDR2 is SNTAGT in the germline V gene. This CDR3 is 17 amino acids long. Germline trimming cut 8 bases from V and 1 base from J; bases unmatched to any gene: 10. The sequenced material came from peripheral blood. The TCR sequence derives from a human donor in a cohort sampled during active COVID-19. The chain uses TRBV6-4 and TRBJ2-4; 11 positions match TRBD1. CDR3 in DNA: TGTGCCAGCGTATCCGGGACAGGGGGTTTGGCCAAAAACATTCAGTACTTC. Protein: CASVSGTGGLAKNIQYF.